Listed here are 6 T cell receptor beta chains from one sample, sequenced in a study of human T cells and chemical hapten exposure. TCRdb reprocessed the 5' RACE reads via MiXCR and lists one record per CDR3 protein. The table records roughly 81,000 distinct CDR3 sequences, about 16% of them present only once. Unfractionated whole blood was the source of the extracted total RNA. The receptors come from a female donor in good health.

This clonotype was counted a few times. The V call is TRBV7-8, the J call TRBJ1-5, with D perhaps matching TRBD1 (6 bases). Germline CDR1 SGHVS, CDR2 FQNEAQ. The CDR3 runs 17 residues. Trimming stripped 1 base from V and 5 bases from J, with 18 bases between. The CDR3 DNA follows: TGTGCCAGCAGCTTAGTCTTTCTGGGGGGCAGAGATCAGCCCCAGCATTTT. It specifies CASSLVFLGGRDQPQHF. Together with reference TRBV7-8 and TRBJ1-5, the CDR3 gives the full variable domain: GAGVSQSPRYKVAKRGQDVALRCDPISGHVSLFWYQQALGQGPEFLTYFQNEAQLDKSGLPSDRFFAERPEGSVSTLKIQRTQQEDSAVYLCASSLVFLGGRDQPQHFGDGTRLSIL.

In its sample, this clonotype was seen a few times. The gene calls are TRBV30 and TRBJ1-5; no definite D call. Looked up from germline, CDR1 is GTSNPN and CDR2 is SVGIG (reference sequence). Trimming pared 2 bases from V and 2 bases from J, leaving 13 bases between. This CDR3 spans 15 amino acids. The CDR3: CAWSPTNLGNQPQHF. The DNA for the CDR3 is TGTGCCTGGAGTCCGACAAACCTGGGCAATCAGCCCCAGCATTTT.

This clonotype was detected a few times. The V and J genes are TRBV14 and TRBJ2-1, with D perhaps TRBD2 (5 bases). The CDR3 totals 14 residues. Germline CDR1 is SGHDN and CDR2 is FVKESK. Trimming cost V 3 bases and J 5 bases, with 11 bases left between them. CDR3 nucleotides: TGTGCCAGCAGCCACCGGGAAGCGGACAATGAGCAGTTCTTC. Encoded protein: CASSHREADNEQFF.

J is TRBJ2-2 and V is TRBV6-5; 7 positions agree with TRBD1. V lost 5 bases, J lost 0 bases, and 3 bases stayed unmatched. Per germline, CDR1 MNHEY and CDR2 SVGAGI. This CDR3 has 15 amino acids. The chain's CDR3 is CASSRQGTNTGELFF. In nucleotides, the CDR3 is TGTGCCAGCAGTCGACAGGGTACGAACACCGGGGAGCTGTTTTTT.

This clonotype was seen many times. The CDR3 nucleotides are TGCGCCAGCAGCCCTATCTCGGGGGCTTCAGATACGCAGTATTTT. It specifies CASSPISGASDTQYF. The chain employs TRBV5-1 and TRBJ2-3; possibly TRBD1 or TRBD2 for D (6 bases each). CDR1 is SGHRS, CDR2 YFSETQ, per germline. The germline V and J ends were trimmed by 4 bases and 4 bases, with 16 bases remaining between them. The CDR3 runs 15 residues.

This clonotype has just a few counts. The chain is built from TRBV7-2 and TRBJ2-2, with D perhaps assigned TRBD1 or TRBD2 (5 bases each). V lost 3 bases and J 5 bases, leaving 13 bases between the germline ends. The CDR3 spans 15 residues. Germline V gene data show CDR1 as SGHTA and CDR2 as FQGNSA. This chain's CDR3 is CASSFRELVTGELFF. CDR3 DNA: TGTGCCAGCAGCTTCAGGGAGCTAGTGACCGGGGAGCTGTTTTTT. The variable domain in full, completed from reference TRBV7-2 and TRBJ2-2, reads GAGVSQSPSNKVTEKGKDVELRCDPISGHTALYWYRQSLGQGLEFLIYFQGNSAPDKSGLPSDRFSAERTGGSVSTLTIQRTQQEDSAVYLCASSFRELVTGELFFGEGSRLTVL.